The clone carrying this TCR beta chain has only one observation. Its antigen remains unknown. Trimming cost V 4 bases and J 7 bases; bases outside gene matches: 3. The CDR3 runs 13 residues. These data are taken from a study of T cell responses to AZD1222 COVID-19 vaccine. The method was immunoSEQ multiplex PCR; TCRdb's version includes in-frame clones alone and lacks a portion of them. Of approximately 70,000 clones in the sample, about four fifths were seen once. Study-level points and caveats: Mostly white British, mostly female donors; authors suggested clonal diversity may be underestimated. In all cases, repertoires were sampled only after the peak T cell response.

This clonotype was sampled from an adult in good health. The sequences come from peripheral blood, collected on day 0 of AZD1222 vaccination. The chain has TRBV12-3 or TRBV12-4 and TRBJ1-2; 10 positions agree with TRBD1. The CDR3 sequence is CASSSGQGLGYTF. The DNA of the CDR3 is TGTGCCAGCAGTTCGGGACAGGGGCTTGGCTACACCTTC.